The rows below give T cell receptor beta chains drawn from one sample of a study of blood T cell repertoires in COVID-19. Measured with immunoSEQ multiplex PCR; TCRdb has only the in-frame clones, and not every one. The sample records some 180,000 clones, roughly 73% being singletons. Sequences were obtained from peripheral blood. The origin of the receptors is a woman aged 80 or over with active or convalescent COVID-19. CDR3s include the opening cysteine and the closing phenylalanine or tryptophan. Fields, in order: V gene, clone size, D gene, J gene, CDR3 DNA, CDR3 protein. A D gene is named only where the DNA matches it firmly. Clone sizes are given selectively: once, few, many, or a class where the clone is expanded.

TRBV6-5	few	TRBD1	TRBJ2-1	TGTGCCAGCAGTTACATCGTCAGGGGGCTTTACAATGAGCAGTTCTTC	CASSYIVRGLYNEQFF
TRBV30	.	.	TRBJ1-2	TGTGCCTGGAGACAAACCCCCGCTAACTATGGCTACACCTTC	CAWRQTPANYGYTF
TRBV18	.	.	TRBJ1-6	TGTGCCAGCTCTACGGGCCAGGGTAGAGGTTCACCCCTCCACTTT	CASSTGQGRGSPLHF
TRBV9	.	TRBD2	TRBJ2-3	TGTGCCAGCAGCGCGGCCGCGGGGTGGGAGGGAGATACGCAGTATTTT	CASSAAAGWEGDTQYF
TRBV9	.	.	TRBJ2-5	TGTGCCAGCAGCGCCGCGGGTAGTGAGACCCAGTACTTC	CASSAAGSETQYF
TRBV5-6	.	TRBD1	TRBJ2-6	TGTGCCAGCAGCTTGAGGGACAGCAGCTCTGGGGCCAACGTCCTGACTTTC	CASSLRDSSSGANVLTF
TRBV19	.	.	TRBJ1-1	TGTGCCAGTAGTATAGATCAAGGGGCGCGAGCTTTCTTT	CASSIDQGARAFF
TRBV10-3	.	TRBD2	TRBJ2-1	TGTGCCATTAACACTGGCCAGCGGGGGGACAGTGAGCAGTTCTTC	CAINTGQRGDSEQFF
TRBV5-1	.	TRBD2	TRBJ2-5	TGCGCCAGCAGCTCCGCGGGGCGGGGGGAGACCCAGTACTTC	CASSSAGRGETQYF
TRBV7-8	.	TRBD2	TRBJ2-4	TGTGCCAGCAGCTCCGGGACTAGTCCCGGGTACTTC	CASSSGTSPGYF
TRBV20-1	.	TRBD1	TRBJ1-2	TGCAGTGGCGGGGACAGCTCCCCATACTCCTTC	CSGGDSSPYSF
TRBV6-5	.	.	TRBJ1-5	TGTGCCAGCAGTTTAATTAGCAATCAGCCCCAGCATTTT	CASSLISNQPQHF
TRBV3-1/TRBV3-2	once	TRBD1	TRBJ2-2	TGTGCCAGCAGTTGGCGGGACAGGGGAACCGGGGAGCTGTTTTTT	CASSWRDRGTGELFF
TRBV28	.	TRBD1	TRBJ2-1	TGTGCCAGCAGTTCTCCGGGACAGGGGGGGTTCAATGAGCAGTTCTTC	CASSSPGQGGFNEQFF
TRBV29-1	few	.	TRBJ1-2	TGCAGCGTCACCACCGGCTATGGCTACACCTTC	CSVTTGYGYTF
TRBV5-1	.	.	TRBJ2-2	TGCGCCAGCAGCCGACTAGCCGGGGAGCTGTTTTTT	CASSRLAGELFF
TRBV24-1	.	TRBD1	TRBJ2-3	TGTGCCACCAGTGATCCGGGACAGGCGACAGATACGCAGTATTTT	CATSDPGQATDTQYF
TRBV5-1	.	.	TRBJ1-2	TGCGCCAGCAGCTCACAGGGAGACTATGGCTACACCTTC	CASSSQGDYGYTF
TRBV5-1	.	TRBD1	TRBJ1-4	TGCGCCAGCAGGTCTTTATCCGGGACAGTAAATGAAAAACTGTTTTTT	CASRSLSGTVNEKLFF
TRBV5-5	.	TRBD1	TRBJ1-1	TGTGCCAGCAGCCCCTCAAATTGGGACAGGGGGAACACTGAAGCTTTCTTT	CASSPSNWDRGNTEAFF
TRBV18	.	.	TRBJ2-5	TGTGCCAGCTCACCCCCCTTGGCCCAAGAGACCCAGTACTTC	CASSPPLAQETQYF
TRBV2	.	.	TRBJ2-7	TGTGCCAGCAGTGGAGTGGACGAGCAGTACTTC	CASSGVDEQYF
TRBV21-1	.	.	TRBJ2-7	TGTGCCACCGGCATGCCCTCGGGCGAGCAGTACTTC	CATGMPSGEQYF
TRBV30	.	.	TRBJ1-1	TGTGCCTGGAGTCCGGACAGTAGCACTGAAGCTTTCTTT	CAWSPDSSTEAFF
TRBV6-1	.	.	TRBJ1-5	TGTGCCAGCAGTGAAGCACTTTACAGTAGCAATCAGCCCCAGCATTTT	CASSEALYSSNQPQHF
TRBV3-1/TRBV3-2	.	TRBD2	TRBJ2-5	TGTGCCAGCAGCCAAGGGGTAGCGGGGAGGAGAGAGACCCAGTACTTC	CASSQGVAGRRETQYF
TRBV5-1	.	.	TRBJ2-2	TGCGCCAGCAGCGGAGGAGGCTACTCGAACACCGGGGAGCTGTTTTTT	CASSGGGYSNTGELFF
TRBV30	once	.	TRBJ2-2	TGTGCCTGGAGTCCCTTGTCTACCGGGGAGCTGTTTTTT	CAWSPLSTGELFF
TRBV3-1/TRBV3-2	many	.	TRBJ2-3	TGTGCCAGCAGCCAAGATCCCTATGTCGCAGATACGCAGTATTTT	CASSQDPYVADTQYF
TRBV5-5	.	TRBD1	TRBJ2-5	TGTGCCAGCAGCTTGCCAGGGGGCTCTGGGGAGACCCAGTACTTC	CASSLPGGSGETQYF
TRBV5-1	.	.	TRBJ2-3	TGCGCCAGCAGCTCTTTCGAGGCGAACACAGATACGCAGTATTTT	CASSSFEANTDTQYF
TRBV7-2	.	TRBD2	TRBJ2-5	TGTGCCAGCAGCTTAGAAACGGGGGGGCGTATCCAGTACTTC	CASSLETGGRIQYF
TRBV5-1	.	TRBD2	TRBJ2-3	TGCGCCAGCAGCTTGTTCGGGGGGGCGTCAGATACGCAGTATTTT	CASSLFGGASDTQYF
TRBV11-2	.	.	TRBJ2-7	TGTGCCAGCAGCTTAGAACAAGGACAATACTACGAGCAGTACTTC	CASSLEQGQYYEQYF
TRBV28	.	.	TRBJ2-5	TGTGCCAGCAGTTTGATACAGGGTGGAGAGACCCAGTACTTC	CASSLIQGGETQYF